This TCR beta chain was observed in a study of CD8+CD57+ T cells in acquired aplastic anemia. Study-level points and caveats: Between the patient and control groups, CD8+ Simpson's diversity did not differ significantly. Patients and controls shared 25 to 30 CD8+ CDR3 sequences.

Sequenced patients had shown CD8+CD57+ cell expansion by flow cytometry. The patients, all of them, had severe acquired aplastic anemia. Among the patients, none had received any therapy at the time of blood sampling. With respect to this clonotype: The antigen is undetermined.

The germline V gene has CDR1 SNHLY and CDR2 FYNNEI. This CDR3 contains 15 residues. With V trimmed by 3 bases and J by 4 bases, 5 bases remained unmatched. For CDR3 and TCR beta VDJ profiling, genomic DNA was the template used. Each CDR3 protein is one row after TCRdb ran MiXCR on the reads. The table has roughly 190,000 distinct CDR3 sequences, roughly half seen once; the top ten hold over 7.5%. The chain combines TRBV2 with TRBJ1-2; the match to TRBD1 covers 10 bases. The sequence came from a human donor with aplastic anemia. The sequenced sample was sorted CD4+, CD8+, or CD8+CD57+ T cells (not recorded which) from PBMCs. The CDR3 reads CASSEPGQGLYGYTF. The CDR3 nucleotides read TGTGCCAGCAGTGAGCCGGGACAGGGGCTCTATGGCTACACCTTC.